This T cell receptor (beta chain) was observed in a study of OX40 agonist ivuxolimab in advanced cancers. Overall study: One hepatocellular carcinoma and a couple of cutaneous melanoma patients partially responded.

Assay used: immunoSEQ multiplex PCR; TCRdb lists only in-frame clones, some missing. The sample holds approximately 74,000 clones, more than 85% seen once. Comments on this clone: Mismatch with germline at one junction end may stem from a read error.

This CDR3 has 14 amino acids. Germline CDR1 is SSHAT and CDR2 is FNYEAQ (reference sequence). The sequencing here drew on CD4+ or CD8+ T cells sorted from blood, taken in a trial of the OX40 agonist ivuxolimab. This receptor was identified in an adult with an advanced solid tumor such as melanoma, head and neck, liver or kidney cancer. This rearrangement joins TRBV7-7 to TRBJ2-6; D unclear. CDR3 amino acids: CASSPSAGANVLTF. Written as DNA, the CDR3 is TGTGCTAGCAGTCCGTCGGCTGGGGCCAACGTCCTGACTTTC.